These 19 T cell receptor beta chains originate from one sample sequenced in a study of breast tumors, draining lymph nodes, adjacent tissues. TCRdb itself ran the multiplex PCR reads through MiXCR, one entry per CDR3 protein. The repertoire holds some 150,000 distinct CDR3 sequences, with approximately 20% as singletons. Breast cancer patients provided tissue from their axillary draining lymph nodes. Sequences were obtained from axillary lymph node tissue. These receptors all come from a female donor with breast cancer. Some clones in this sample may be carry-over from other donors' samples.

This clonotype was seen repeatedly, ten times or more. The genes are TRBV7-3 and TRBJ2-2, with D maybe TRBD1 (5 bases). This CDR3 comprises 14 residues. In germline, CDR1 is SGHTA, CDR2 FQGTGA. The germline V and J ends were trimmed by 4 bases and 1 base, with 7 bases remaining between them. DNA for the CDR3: TGTGCCAGCAGCTCTGGACAGAACACCGGGGAGCTGTTTTTT. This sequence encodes CASSSGQNTGELFF.

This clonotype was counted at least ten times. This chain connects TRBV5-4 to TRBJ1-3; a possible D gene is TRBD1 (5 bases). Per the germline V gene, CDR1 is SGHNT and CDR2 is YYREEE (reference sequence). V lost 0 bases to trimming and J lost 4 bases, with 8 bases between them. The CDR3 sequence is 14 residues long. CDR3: CASSLGGRGNTIYF. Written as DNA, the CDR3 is TGTGCCAGCAGCTTGGGGGGGAGAGGAAACACCATATATTTT.

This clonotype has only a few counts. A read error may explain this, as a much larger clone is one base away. The CDR3 nucleotides are TGCGCCAGCAGGGAAGGGGTTGCGCAGTACTTC. Protein: CASREGVAQYF. V usage is TRBV5-1 and J usage is TRBJ2-7; D possibly corresponds to TRBD1 (5 bases). V lost 5 bases and J 9 bases, leaving 12 bases between the germline ends. Germline CDR1 reads SGHRS; CDR2 reads YFSETQ. The CDR3 loop spans 11 amino acids.

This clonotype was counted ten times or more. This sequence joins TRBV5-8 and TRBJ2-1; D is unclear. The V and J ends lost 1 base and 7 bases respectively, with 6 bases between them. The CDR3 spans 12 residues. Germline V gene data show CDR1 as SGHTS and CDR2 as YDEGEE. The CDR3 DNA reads TGTGCCAGCAGCTTGAGTGGGAATGAGCAGTTCTTC. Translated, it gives CASSLSGNEQFF. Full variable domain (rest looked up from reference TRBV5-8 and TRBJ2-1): EAGVTQSPTHLIKTRGQQATLRCSPISGHTSVYWYQQALGLGLQFLLWYDEGEERNRGNFPPRFSGRQFPNYSSELNVNALELEDSALYLCASSLSGNEQFFGPGTRLTVL.

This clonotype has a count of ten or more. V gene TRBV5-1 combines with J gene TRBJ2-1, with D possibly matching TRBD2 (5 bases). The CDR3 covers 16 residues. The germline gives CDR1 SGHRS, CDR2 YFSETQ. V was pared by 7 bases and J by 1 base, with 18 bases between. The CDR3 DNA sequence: TGCGCCAGCCAAGGACTGGCAAGTGGATCCTACAATGAGCAGTTCTTC. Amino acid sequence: CASQGLASGSYNEQFF.

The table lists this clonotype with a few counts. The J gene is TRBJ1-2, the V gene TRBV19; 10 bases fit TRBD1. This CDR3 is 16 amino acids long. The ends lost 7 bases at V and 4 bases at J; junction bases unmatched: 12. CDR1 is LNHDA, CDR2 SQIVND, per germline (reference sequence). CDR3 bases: TGTGCCAGTAACGGCCTGACAGGGGGCAAAGGCTATGGCTACACCTTC. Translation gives CASNGLTGGKGYGYTF.

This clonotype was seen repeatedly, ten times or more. The CDR3 loop is CASSPSGGNTGELFF. The CDR3 DNA reads TGTGCCAGCAGCCCGTCGGGGGGTAACACCGGGGAGCTGTTTTTT. This chain links TRBV7-3 with TRBJ2-2; 7 positions agree with TRBD2. The V gene's germline CDR1 is SGHTA and CDR2 FQGTGA. V lost 5 bases and J lost 2; bases outside the gene matches: 5. This CDR3 is 15 amino acids long.

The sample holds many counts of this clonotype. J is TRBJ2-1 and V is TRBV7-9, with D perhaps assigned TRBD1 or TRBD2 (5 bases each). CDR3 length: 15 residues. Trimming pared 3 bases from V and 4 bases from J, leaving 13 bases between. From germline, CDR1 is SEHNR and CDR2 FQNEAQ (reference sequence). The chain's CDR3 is CASSFSGRVYNEQFF. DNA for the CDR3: TGTGCCAGCAGCTTTTCGGGACGAGTTTACAATGAGCAGTTCTTC.

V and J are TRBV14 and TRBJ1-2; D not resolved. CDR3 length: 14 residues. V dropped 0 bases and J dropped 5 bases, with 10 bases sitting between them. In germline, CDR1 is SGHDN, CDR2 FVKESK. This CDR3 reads CASSQDTVPYGYTF. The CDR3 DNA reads TGTGCCAGCAGCCAAGATACAGTACCGTATGGCTACACCTTC.

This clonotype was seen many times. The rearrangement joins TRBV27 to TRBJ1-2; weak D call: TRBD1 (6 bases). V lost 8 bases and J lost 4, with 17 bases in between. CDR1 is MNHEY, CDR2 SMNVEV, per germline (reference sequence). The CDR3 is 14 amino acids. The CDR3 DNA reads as TGTGCCAGCCGCGGGGGGCTGGAGATCTATGGCTACACCTTC. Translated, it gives CASRGGLEIYGYTF.

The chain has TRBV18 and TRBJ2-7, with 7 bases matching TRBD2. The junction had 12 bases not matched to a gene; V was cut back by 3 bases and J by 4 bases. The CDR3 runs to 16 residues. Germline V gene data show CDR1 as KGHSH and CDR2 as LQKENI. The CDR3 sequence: CASSPPGTGGEYEQYF. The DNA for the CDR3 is TGTGCCAGCTCACCTCCCGGGACGGGAGGAGAGTACGAGCAGTACTTC.

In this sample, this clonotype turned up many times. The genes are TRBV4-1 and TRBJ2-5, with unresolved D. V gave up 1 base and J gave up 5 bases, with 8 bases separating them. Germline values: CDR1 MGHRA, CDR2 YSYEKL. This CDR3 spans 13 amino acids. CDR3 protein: CASSQGTGETQYF. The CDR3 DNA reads TGCGCCAGCAGCCAAGGAACTGGTGAGACCCAGTACTTC.

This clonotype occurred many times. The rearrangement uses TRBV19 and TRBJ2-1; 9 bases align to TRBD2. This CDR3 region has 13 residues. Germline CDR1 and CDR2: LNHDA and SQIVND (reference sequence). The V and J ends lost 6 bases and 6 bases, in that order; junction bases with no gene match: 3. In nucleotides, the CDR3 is TGTGCCAGTAGCGGACTAGCGCGCAATGAGCAGTTCTTC. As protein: CASSGLARNEQFF.

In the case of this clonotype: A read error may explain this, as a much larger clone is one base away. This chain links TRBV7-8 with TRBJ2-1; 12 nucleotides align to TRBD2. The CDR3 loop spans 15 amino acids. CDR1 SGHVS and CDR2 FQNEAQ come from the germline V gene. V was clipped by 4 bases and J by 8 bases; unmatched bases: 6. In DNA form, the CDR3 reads TGTGCCAGCAGCTCTAGACTAGCGGGAGCCTATGAGCAGTTCTTC. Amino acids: CASSSRLAGAYEQFF.

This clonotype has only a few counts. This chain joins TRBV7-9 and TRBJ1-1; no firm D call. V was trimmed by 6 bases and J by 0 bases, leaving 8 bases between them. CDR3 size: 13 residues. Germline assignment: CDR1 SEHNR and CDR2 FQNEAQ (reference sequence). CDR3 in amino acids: CASRPTVNTEAFF. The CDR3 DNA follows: TGTGCCAGCAGGCCGACCGTGAACACTGAAGCTTTCTTT.

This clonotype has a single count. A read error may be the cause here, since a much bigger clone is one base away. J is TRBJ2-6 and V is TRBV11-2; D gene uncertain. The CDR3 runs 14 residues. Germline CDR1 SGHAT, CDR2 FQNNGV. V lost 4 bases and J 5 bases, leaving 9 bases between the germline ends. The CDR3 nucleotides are TGTGCCAGCAGCTCAGATTTCCGGGCCAACGTCCTGACTTTC. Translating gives CASSSDFRANVLTF.

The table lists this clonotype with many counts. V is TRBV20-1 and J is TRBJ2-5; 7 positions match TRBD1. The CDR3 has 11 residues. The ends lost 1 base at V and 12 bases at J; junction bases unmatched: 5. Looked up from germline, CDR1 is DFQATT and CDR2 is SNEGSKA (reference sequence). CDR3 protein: CSARVGGIKYF. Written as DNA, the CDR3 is TGCAGTGCTAGAGTAGGGGGCATTAAGTACTTC.

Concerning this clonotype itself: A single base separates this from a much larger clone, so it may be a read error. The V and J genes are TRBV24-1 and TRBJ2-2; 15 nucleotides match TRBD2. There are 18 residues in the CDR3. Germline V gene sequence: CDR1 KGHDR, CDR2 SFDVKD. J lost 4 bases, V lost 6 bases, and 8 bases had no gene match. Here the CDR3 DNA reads TGTGCCACCAGTACCGGGACTAGCGGGAGGCGGGGCACCGGGGAGCTGTTTTTT. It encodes CATSTGTSGRRGTGELFF.

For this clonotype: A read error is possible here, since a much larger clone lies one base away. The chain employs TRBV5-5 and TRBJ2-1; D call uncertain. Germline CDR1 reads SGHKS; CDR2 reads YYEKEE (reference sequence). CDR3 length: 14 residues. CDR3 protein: CASSGPSPYNEQIF. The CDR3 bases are TGTGCCAGCAGCGGGCCCAGCCCCTACAATGAGCAGATCTTC. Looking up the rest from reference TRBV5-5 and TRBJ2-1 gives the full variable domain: DAGVTQSPTHLIKTRGQQVTLRCSPISGHKSVSWYQQVLGQGPQFIFQYYEKEERGRGNFPDRFSARQFPNYSSELNVNALLLGDSALYLCASSGPSPYNEQIFGPGTRLTVL.